The clone carrying this TCR delta chain was detected a few times. Its target is not known. Extracted RNA was reverse transcribed into cDNA. The CDR3 regions were amplified by multiplex PCR from V-gene primers to a constant-region primer. TCRdb redid the clone calls on the multiplex PCR reads with CATT. This table holds about 75,000 delta-chain clones, around 35% found once. The sample originates from a study of Vδ1+ human thymocytes. After alphabeta T cell depletion, CD3+ Vdelta1+ Vdelta2- thymocytes were sorted. V lost 0 bases and J 4 bases, leaving 27 bases between the germline ends. Germline V gives CDR1 TSWWSYY, CDR2 QGS. The CDR3 has 20 residues. Broader study findings: Thymic TRG and TRD repertoires appeared highly polyclonal, with Gaussian CDR3 length distributions. TRG sequences recurred across donors, whereas TRD sequences stayed essentially private. Thymic delta-chain repertoires held about 20% Vdelta2 sequences and few Vdelta3, despite high sort purity.

The sequence was collected from a boy less than two years old who had congenital heart surgery. Sequencing input: Vdelta1+ gamma-delta thymocytes from the thymus. Documented subset: FACS-sorted CD3+ TCRalphabeta- TCRVdelta1+ TCRVdelta2- thymocytes. The chain combines TRDV1 with TRDJ1; D perhaps matches TRDD3 (6 bases). The CDR3 is CALGELPPTPWGPWLDKLIF. In DNA form, the CDR3 reads TGTGCTCTTGGGGAACTGCCCCCCACACCGTGGGGGCCCTGGCTCGATAAACTCATCTTT.